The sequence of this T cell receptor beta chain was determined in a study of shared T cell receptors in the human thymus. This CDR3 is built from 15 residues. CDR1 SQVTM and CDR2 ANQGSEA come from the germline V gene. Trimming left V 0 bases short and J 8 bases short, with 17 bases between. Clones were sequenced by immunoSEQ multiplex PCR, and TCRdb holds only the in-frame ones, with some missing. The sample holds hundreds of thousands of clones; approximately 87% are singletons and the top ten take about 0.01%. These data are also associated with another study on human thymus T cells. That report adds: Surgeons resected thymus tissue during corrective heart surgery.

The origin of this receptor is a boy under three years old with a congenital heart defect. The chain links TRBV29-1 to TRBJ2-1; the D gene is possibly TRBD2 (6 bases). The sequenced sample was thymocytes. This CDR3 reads CSVEDLGLARDEQFF. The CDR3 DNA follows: TGCAGCGTTGAAGATCTAGGGCTAGCGAGAGATGAGCAGTTCTTC.